The T cell receptor (beta chain) described here comes from a study of T cell responses to AZD1222 COVID-19 vaccine. General observations from the study: Reports say nearly half of spike-specific TCRs go after unmutated variant regions. Donors were mostly white British, more females; clonal diversity possibly underestimated. Repertoire sampling was restricted to post-peak T cell response timepoints.

With regard to this clone: Its antigen is undetermined. A read error may produce the germline difference seen at one junction end.

Libraries were prepared by immunoSEQ multiplex PCR; TCRdb keeps only in-frame clonotypes and omits some of them. The table includes 150,000 to 170,000 clones, 86% detected once. Sample: peripheral blood, taken on day 0 of MenACWY control vaccination. The clonotype comes from an adult in good health.

CDR3: CASSQAPGGGSHEQYF. CDR3 sequence (DNA): TGCGCCAGCAGCCAGGCACCCGGGGGGGGCTCCCACGAGCAGTACTTC. V usage is TRBV4-3 and J usage is TRBJ2-7; the match to TRBD2 covers 8 bases. The CDR3 totals 16 residues. Germline V gives CDR1 LGHNA, CDR2 YSLEER.